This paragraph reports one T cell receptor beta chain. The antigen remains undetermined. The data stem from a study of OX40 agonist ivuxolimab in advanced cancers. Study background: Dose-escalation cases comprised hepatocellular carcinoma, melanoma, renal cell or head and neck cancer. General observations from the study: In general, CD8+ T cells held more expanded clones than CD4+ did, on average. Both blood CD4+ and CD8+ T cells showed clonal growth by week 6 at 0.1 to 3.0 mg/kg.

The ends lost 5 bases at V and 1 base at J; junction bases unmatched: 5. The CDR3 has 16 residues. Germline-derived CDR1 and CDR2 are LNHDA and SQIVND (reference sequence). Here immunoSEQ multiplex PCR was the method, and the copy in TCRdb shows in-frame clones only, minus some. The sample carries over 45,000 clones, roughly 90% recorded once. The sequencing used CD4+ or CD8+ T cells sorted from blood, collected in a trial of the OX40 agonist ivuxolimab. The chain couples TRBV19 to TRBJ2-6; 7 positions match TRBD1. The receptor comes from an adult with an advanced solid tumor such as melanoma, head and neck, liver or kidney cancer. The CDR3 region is CASSSYRGSGANVLTF. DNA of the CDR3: TGTGCCAGTAGTTCGTACAGGGGATCTGGGGCCAACGTCCTGACTTTC.